This T cell receptor beta chain originates from a study of technical replicates of blood from a handful of donors. From germline, CDR1 is SGDLS and CDR2 YYNGEE. V lost 4 bases and J 8 bases, leaving 21 bases between the germline ends. The length of the CDR3 is 15 residues. TCRdb keeps only in-frame clones here, not all; method: immunoSEQ multiplex PCR. In the table there are some 80,000 clones, about 97% of which are singletons. The rearrangement uses TRBV9 and TRBJ1-1; the D gene is possibly TRBD1 (6 bases). This clonotype was sampled from a human donor in good health. The specimen was T cells isolated from PBMCs. The CDR3 loop is CASSPMTGYGQEAFF. As DNA, the CDR3 is TGTGCCAGCAGCCCAATGACAGGTTACGGTCAGGAAGCTTTCTTT.